The 30 T cell receptor beta chains below come from one sample, sequenced in a study of blood T cell repertoires in COVID-19. Clones were sequenced by immunoSEQ multiplex PCR, and TCRdb holds only the in-frame ones, with some missing. The sample lists about 200,000 clones; 92% were seen once. Material for sequencing was peripheral blood. The receptor set was obtained from a man between 25 and 39 years old with acute or convalescent COVID-19.

The chain has TRBV7-9 and TRBJ1-4; D might be TRBD1 (5 bases). This CDR3 contains 11 residues. Germline CDR1 SEHNR, CDR2 FQNEAQ (reference sequence). Trimming stripped 5 bases from V and 12 bases from J, with 10 bases between. The CDR3 bases are TGTGCCAGCAGCGACAGTGCGCAACTGTTTTTT. Protein sequence: CASSDSAQLFF.

The chain uses TRBV14 and TRBJ1-1, with 8 bases matching TRBD1. The CDR3 has 15 residues. Germline V lookup: CDR1 SGHDN, CDR2 FVKESK. V gave up 4 bases and J gave up 0 bases; unmatched junction bases: 4. CDR3 DNA sequence: TGTGCCAGCAGCCGCCACAGGGGGGTGAACACTGAAGCTTTCTTT. Residues: CASSRHRGVNTEAFF.

The chain uses TRBV5-4 and TRBJ2-3, with a possible D match to TRBD2 (6 bases). Germline CDR1 reads SGHNT; CDR2 reads YYREEE (reference sequence). V was cut by 3 bases and J by 1 base, with 12 bases left in between. This CDR3 has 15 amino acids. CDR3 in amino acids: CASSSRWGGTDTQYF. DNA of the CDR3: TGTGCCAGCAGCTCTAGGTGGGGGGGCACAGATACGCAGTATTTT.

This sequence joins TRBV10-1 and TRBJ2-3; perhaps TRBD1 as D (6 bases). CDR1 and CDR2 from the germline V gene are WNHNN and SYGVQD (reference sequence). CDR3 length equals 12 residues. Trimming removed 6 bases from V and 7 bases from J, with 11 bases in between. In DNA, the CDR3 is TGCGCCAGCAGCCCACAGGGAAATACGCAGTATTTT. The encoded protein is CASSPQGNTQYF.

The chain employs TRBV19 and TRBJ2-2; D not certain. This CDR3 comprises 12 residues. CDR1 is LNHDA, CDR2 SQIVND, per germline (reference sequence). With 7 bases removed from V and 2 bases from J, the gap between germline ends came to 5 bases. The CDR3 bases are TGTGCCAGTAATAGAAACACCGGGGAGCTGTTTTTT. Its translation is CASNRNTGELFF.

The CDR3 nucleotides are TGCGCCAGCAGCCCGTCGGGACTAGCGGGGGGCTACGAGCAGTACTTC. This encodes CASSPSGLAGGYEQYF. This chain joins TRBV5-1 and TRBJ2-7; 15 bases are shared with TRBD2. Trimming removed 4 bases from V and 3 bases from J; junction bases left unmatched: 5. This CDR3 has 16 amino acids. CDR1 SGHRS and CDR2 YFSETQ come from the germline V gene.

The gene calls are TRBV19 and TRBJ1-6, with TRBD1 matching over 7 bases. Per germline, CDR1 LNHDA and CDR2 SQIVND (reference sequence). This CDR3 is 13 amino acids long. V lost 9 bases and J lost 7; bases outside the gene matches: 6. CDR3 in amino acids: CASSLTGNSPLHF. The CDR3 nucleotides are TGTGCCAGCTCTCTGACAGGGAATTCACCCCTCCACTTT.

This clone occurred once. Other DNA sequences of this sample code for an identical CDR3. This rearrangement joins TRBV29-1 to TRBJ2-1, with no clear D. The germline CDR1 and CDR2 sequences are SQVTM and ANQGSEA. The CDR3 spans 12 residues. V was cut by 6 bases and J by 4 bases, with 10 bases left in between. The CDR3 reads CSVGGPYNEQFF. DNA for the CDR3: TGCAGCGTCGGCGGTCCATACAATGAGCAGTTCTTC.

The chain joins TRBV18 to TRBJ2-1; TRBD2 matches 9 bases. The CDR3 contains 14 residues. Losses at the gene ends were 5 bases for V and 6 bases for J; bases not matched to a gene: 5. In germline, CDR1 is KGHSH, CDR2 LQKENI. The CDR3 DNA follows: TGTGCCAGCTCAACGGGACTAGCAGGCAATGAGCAGTTCTTC. Its protein is CASSTGLAGNEQFF.

The V and J genes are TRBV2 and TRBJ1-1, with 8 bases that match TRBD1. Germline V lookup: CDR1 SNHLY, CDR2 FYNNEI. The CDR3 totals 13 residues. V dropped 5 bases and J dropped 8; count of bases not matched to a gene: 7. The CDR3 DNA reads as TGTGCCAGCAGTCCCAGGGGGCGAGGGGAAGCTTTCTTT. Its protein is CASSPRGRGEAFF.

A single count supports this clone. The gene calls are TRBV2 and TRBJ2-5; D gene ambiguous. This CDR3 has 13 residues. Germline V gene data show CDR1 as SNHLY and CDR2 as FYNNEI. The V end lost 4 bases, the J end lost 4 bases, and 10 bases lay between the germline ends. The CDR3 here is CASSVVGGETQYF. The CDR3 DNA reads as TGTGCCAGCAGTGTAGTCGGCGGAGAGACCCAGTACTTC.

The J gene is TRBJ2-1, the V gene TRBV2; 14 positions match TRBD2. This CDR3 has 13 residues. CDR1 and CDR2 (germline): SNHLY, FYNNEI. Trimming at V came to 10 bases and at J to 14 bases, leaving 10 bases not matched to a gene. CDR3 sequence (DNA): TGTGCCACCCTAAGACTAGCGGGAGGGCCGGAGTTCTTC. It translates to CATLRLAGGPEFF.

This chain joins TRBV21-1 and TRBJ2-5; TRBD1 is the table's D call, not checked against the DNA. TRBV21-1 is shown as a pseudogene. The CDR3 runs to 21 residues. The CDR3 here is CASSKDGGGTGTGVLAETQYF. The CDR3 DNA is TGTGCCAGCAGCAAAGATGGAGGGGGAACGGGGACAGGGGTTTTGGCAGAGACCCAGTACTTC.

The chain joins TRBV24-1 to TRBJ2-3, with 7 bases that match TRBD1. CDR1 and CDR2 (germline): KGHDR, SFDVKD. V shed 3 bases and J 1 base; nucleotides not matched to a gene: 6. The CDR3 totals 16 residues. CDR3 protein: CATSDLRQGGTDTQYF. Here the CDR3 DNA reads TGTGCCACCAGTGATCTAAGACAGGGAGGCACAGATACGCAGTATTTT.

This clone was found a few times. This sequence joins TRBV6-5 and TRBJ1-1; 8 bases are shared with TRBD1. The CDR3 totals 15 residues. The V gene end was trimmed by 4 bases and the J gene end by 8 bases; junction bases not matched to a gene: 12. Germline assignment: CDR1 MNHEY and CDR2 SVGAGI. The CDR3 DNA sequence: TGTGCCAGCAGTTCCCTCCGAGGACAGGGCCGGGAAGCTTTCTTT. It yields the protein CASSSLRGQGREAFF.

There are a few counts of this clone. The chain combines TRBV5-6 with TRBJ1-1; 7 bases are shared with TRBD1. The CDR3 has 15 amino acids. Germline V gene data show CDR1 as SGHDT and CDR2 as YYEEEE. Trimming took 3 bases from V and 1 from J; bases not matched to a gene: 6. The CDR3 sequence: CASSYRGSRNTEAFF. As DNA, the CDR3 is TGTGCCAGCAGCTACAGGGGATCAAGGAACACTGAAGCTTTCTTT.

The chain joins TRBV5-6 to TRBJ2-6; no clear D. CDR1 SGHDT and CDR2 YYEEEE come from the germline V gene. Trimming shortened V by 2 bases and J by 3 bases, and 6 bases separated the two germline ends. The length of the CDR3 is 14 residues. CDR3 region: CASSFPSGANVLTF. CDR3 sequence (DNA): TGTGCCAGCAGCTTCCCCAGTGGGGCCAACGTCCTGACTTTC.

The gene calls are TRBV9 and TRBJ1-1; no clear D gene. The CDR3 totals 14 residues. Germline V CDR1 and CDR2: SGDLS, YYNGEE. The V end was cut by 3 bases, the J end by 1 base, with 10 bases between. The CDR3 DNA sequence: TGTGCCAGCAGCGGGGAGCTCTCGAACACTGAAGCTTTCTTT. Amino acid sequence: CASSGELSNTEAFF.

The chain is built from TRBV24-1 and TRBJ1-1; possibly TRBD1 for D (5 bases). CDR3 length: 12 residues. Deletions cut 3 bases from V and 11 bases from J, with 12 bases between. Germline lookup yields CDR1 KGHDR and CDR2 SFDVKD. CDR3 region: CATSDQGRSAFF. The DNA of the CDR3 is TGTGCCACCAGTGATCAGGGAAGATCGGCTTTCTTT.

This sequence joins TRBV27 and TRBJ1-2; the D gene is possibly TRBD1 (6 bases). Deletions cut 4 bases from V and 0 bases from J, with 21 bases between. This CDR3 has 18 residues. CDR1 is MNHEY and CDR2 is SMNVEV in the germline V gene (reference sequence). The CDR3 here is CASSSPSTGQTANYGYTF. The CDR3 nucleotides read TGTGCCAGCAGTTCCCCCTCGACCGGACAGACAGCTAACTATGGCTACACCTTC.

The chain combines TRBV28 with TRBJ2-7, with 9 bases lining up with TRBD2. This CDR3 contains 15 residues. Germline V gene data show CDR1 as MDHEN and CDR2 as SYDVKM. V gave up 4 bases and J gave up 4 bases; unmatched junction bases: 8. The CDR3 loop reads CASSYYLSGGYEQYF. The CDR3 nucleotides read TGTGCCAGCAGTTACTACCTCAGCGGGGGGTACGAGCAGTACTTC.

The V and J genes are TRBV7-3 and TRBJ2-7, with D uncertain. Germline loops: CDR1 SGHTA, CDR2 FQGTGA. The CDR3 has 14 residues. Trimming left V 5 bases short and J 1 base short, with 12 bases between. CDR3 DNA sequence: TGTGCCAGCAGCCCAACGCCCCGGTCCTACGAGCAGTACTTC. Protein: CASSPTPRSYEQYF.

This rearrangement joins TRBV28 to TRBJ1-2; 8 nucleotides line up with TRBD1. With 4 bases clipped from V and 4 bases from J, the junction kept 11 bases outside the gene matches. In germline, CDR1 is MDHEN, CDR2 SYDVKM. The CDR3 loop spans 16 amino acids. CDR3 in amino acids: CASSSYRGQGAYGYTF. Here the CDR3 DNA reads TGTGCCAGCAGTTCCTATCGGGGGCAGGGGGCCTATGGCTACACCTTC.

The rearrangement joins TRBV5-5 to TRBJ2-7; D is possibly TRBD1 (7 bases). V gave up 4 bases and J gave up 4 bases, with 18 bases separating them. The germline gives CDR1 SGHKS, CDR2 YYEKEE (reference sequence). This CDR3 has 15 amino acids. Here the CDR3 reads CASSQGQGEAYEQYF. For the CDR3, the DNA is TGTGCCAGCAGCCAAGGCCAGGGGGAGGCTTACGAGCAGTACTTC.

The V and J genes are TRBV27 and TRBJ1-6; the match to TRBD1 covers 9 bases. Trimming cost V 2 bases and J 10 bases; bases outside gene matches: 12. Germline CDR1 and CDR2: MNHEY and SMNVEV (reference sequence). CDR3 length: 17 amino acids. CDR3 coding DNA: TGTGCCAGCAGTTTACCCGGGACAGGGAACCGGGGGTCACCCCTCCACTTT. It translates to CASSLPGTGNRGSPLHF.

V gene TRBV4-1 combines with J gene TRBJ2-2; the match to TRBD1 covers 8 bases. The trim removed 5 bases at V and 4 bases at J, leaving 6 bases unmatched. Germline assignment: CDR1 MGHRA and CDR2 YSYEKL. The CDR3 extends over 15 amino acids. CDR3 residues: CASSSRQGTTGELFF. CDR3 DNA sequence: TGCGCCAGCAGCTCCCGACAGGGGACCACCGGGGAGCTGTTTTTT.

J is TRBJ1-5 and V is TRBV6-4; the D gene is possibly TRBD1 (5 bases). The CDR3 contains 15 residues. V lost 3 bases, J lost 6 bases, and 15 bases lay in between. Germline loops: CDR1 MRHNA, CDR2 SNTAGT. CDR3 sequence reads: CASSENSGGSQPQHF. Written as DNA, the CDR3 is TGTGCCAGCAGTGAAAATTCGGGGGGTTCTCAGCCCCAGCATTTT.

The chain links TRBV6-5 to TRBJ1-2; 9 bases match TRBD1. Losses at the gene ends were 6 bases for V and 4 bases for J; bases not matched to a gene: 9. The CDR3 covers 15 residues. CDR1 is MNHEY and CDR2 is SVGAGI in the germline V gene. As DNA, the CDR3 is TGTGCCAGCAGGGGCACAGGGGGCAAGGGCTATGGCTACACCTTC. The encoded protein is CASRGTGGKGYGYTF.

The V call is TRBV6-4, the J call TRBJ2-1, with 14 bases that match TRBD2. There are 16 residues in the CDR3. The V and J ends lost 3 bases and 8 bases, in that order; junction bases with no gene match: 6. Germline-derived CDR1 and CDR2 are MRHNA and SNTAGT. CDR3 sequence: CASSESGLAGDHEQFF. Here the CDR3 DNA reads TGTGCCAGCAGTGAGTCGGGACTAGCGGGAGATCATGAGCAGTTCTTC.

This sequence joins TRBV11-2 and TRBJ2-5; 9 positions agree with TRBD1. The CDR3 has 13 amino acids. The V and J ends lost 5 bases and 3 bases, in that order; junction bases with no gene match: 1. CDR1 and CDR2 (germline): SGHAT, FQNNGV. CDR3 protein: CASSRDREETQYF. Written as DNA, the CDR3 is TGTGCCAGCAGCAGGGACAGGGAAGAGACCCAGTACTTC. The complete variable domain, with remaining parts taken from reference TRBV11-2 and TRBJ2-5, reads EAGVAQSPRYKIIEKRQSVAFWCNPISGHATLYWYQQILGQGPKLLIQFQNNGVVDDSQLPKDRFSAERLKGVDSTLKIQPAKLEDSAVYLCASSRDREETQYFGPGTRLLVL.